Listed below are T cell receptor beta chains from one sample, sequenced in a study of Ad26.COV2.S vaccination and SARS-CoV-2 variants. Sequencing was performed with immunoSEQ multiplex PCR; in TCRdb, only in-frame clones are kept and a portion is missing. Altogether 500,000 or so clones are present, 87% being singletons, with the ten largest covering 9.5% to 15%. The material sequenced was peripheral blood, taken in a trial of Ad26.COV2.S vaccine versus placebo. These receptors all come from a person aged 18-60 years who received the Ad26.COV2.S COVID-19 vaccine or a placebo. Both conserved end residues are part of each CDR3. The D gene is left open where the match is weak. Clone size is shown for a subset of rows, as once, few, many or a class of expanded clone.

J | size | D | V | CDR3 | DNA
TRBJ1-3 | once | . | TRBV7-2 | CASSLGVYGNTIYF | TGTGCCAGCAGCTTAGGGGTGTACGGAAACACCATATATTTT
TRBJ1-1 | once | . | TRBV29-1 | CSGGRGNTEAFF | TGCAGCGGGGGTCGGGGGAACACTGAAGCTTTCTTT
TRBJ1-2 | . | TRBD1 | TRBV6-5 | CASSYSTGGGRNGYTF | TGTGCCAGCAGTTACTCGACAGGGGGCGGCAGGAATGGCTACACCTTC
TRBJ1-5 | . | . | TRBV3-1/TRBV3-2 | CASSLEGQPQHF | TGTGCCAGCAGCCTCGAGGGGCAGCCCCAGCATTTT
TRBJ2-5 | . | . | TRBV2 | CASSKTRSQETQYF | TGTGCCAGCAGCAAGACTAGGTCCCAAGAGACCCAGTACTTC
TRBJ2-7 | . | . | TRBV30 | CAWSVRLGDYSYEQYF | TGTGCCTGGAGTGTACGATTGGGGGATTACTCCTACGAGCAGTACTTC
TRBJ1-5 | . | . | TRBV28 | CASRFPGATNQPQHF | TGTGCCAGCAGGTTCCCAGGGGCTACCAATCAGCCCCAGCATTTT
TRBJ2-1 | . | TRBD2 | TRBV6-5 | CASSSYEGLGVGEQFF | TGTGCCAGCAGTTCCTACGAGGGACTAGGGGTCGGTGAGCAGTTCTTC
TRBJ2-1 | . | TRBD2 | TRBV6-2/TRBV6-3 | CASSWGLAGGPVKFF | TGTGCCAGCAGTTGGGGACTAGCGGGAGGGCCCGTGAAGTTCTTC
TRBJ2-2 | . | . | TRBV6-5 | CASSPARVGTGELFF | TGTGCCAGCAGTCCGGCCAGGGTTGGTACCGGGGAGCTGTTTTTT
TRBJ2-6 | . | . | TRBV4-2 | CASTRTGANVLTF | TGTGCCAGCACACGGACAGGGGCCAACGTCCTGACTTTC
TRBJ1-3 | . | . | TRBV9 | CASSVGSHSGNTIYF | TGTGCCAGCAGCGTAGGGTCTCACTCTGGAAACACCATATATTTT
TRBJ1-5 | . | TRBD1 | TRBV15 | CATSRTGQGPGAQHF | TGTGCCACCAGCAGGACGGGACAGGGTCCAGGAGCCCAGCATTTT
TRBJ1-3 | few | . | TRBV7-2 | CASSPTTGLGNTIYF | TGTGCCAGCAGCCCTACCACAGGGTTAGGAAACACCATATATTTT
TRBJ1-5 | . | . | TRBV4-2 | CASSPYLNQPQHF | TGTGCCAGCAGCCCCTACTTGAATCAGCCCCAGCATTTT
TRBJ2-4 | . | TRBD1 | TRBV5-4 | CASSTGQGENIQYF | TGTGCCAGCAGCACCGGACAGGGGGAAAACATTCAGTACTTC
TRBJ2-2 | once | . | TRBV19 | CASSSLSTGELFF | TGTGCCAGTAGCTCCCTCTCCACCGGGGAGCTGTTTTTT
TRBJ2-7 | . | . | TRBV28 | CASSPPRNTGEQYF | TGTGCCAGCAGTCCCCCCCGGAACACGGGCGAGCAGTACTTC
TRBJ1-5 | . | . | TRBV28 | CASRVRGIGNQPQHF | TGTGCCAGCAGGGTCCGGGGGATAGGCAATCAGCCCCAGCATTTT
TRBJ1-1 | once | . | TRBV6-2/TRBV6-3 | CASSYSRGGVRTEAFF | TGTGCCAGCAGTTACTCGAGGGGGGGCGTTCGCACTGAAGCTTTCTTT